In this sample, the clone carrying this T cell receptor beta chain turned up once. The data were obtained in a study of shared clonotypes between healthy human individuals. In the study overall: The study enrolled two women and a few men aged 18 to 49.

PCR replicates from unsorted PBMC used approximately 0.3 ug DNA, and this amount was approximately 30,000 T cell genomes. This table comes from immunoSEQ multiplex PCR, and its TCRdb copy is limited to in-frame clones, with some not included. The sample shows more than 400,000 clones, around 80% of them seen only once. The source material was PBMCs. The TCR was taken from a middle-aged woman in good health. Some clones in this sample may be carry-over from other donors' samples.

The CDR3 here is CSAGGRAGANVLTF. The CDR3 DNA follows: TGCAGCGCAGGAGGCAGGGCCGGGGCCAACGTCCTGACTTTC. The chain joins TRBV29-1 to TRBJ2-6; possibly TRBD1 or TRBD2 for D (5 bases each). The V and J ends lost 7 bases and 4 bases respectively, with 14 bases between them. This CDR3 contains 14 residues. From germline, CDR1 is SQVTM and CDR2 ANQGSEA.